These 10 T cell receptor beta chains were sequenced from one sample in a study of early T cells in non-severe SARS-CoV-2 infection. TCRdb re-analysed the 5' RACE reads in MiXCR, keeping a single row per CDR3 protein. Among around 100,000 distinct CDR3 sequences, about an eighth were seen once, and the ten largest hold about 6%. Sequences were obtained from whole blood. The source of these receptors is an adult who was a healthcare worker with PCR-confirmed SARS-CoV-2 infection or an uninfected control (not recorded which).

This clonotype was counted at least ten times. The rearrangement uses TRBV28 and TRBJ2-3, with TRBD2 matching 8 bases. The germline CDR1 and CDR2 sequences are MDHEN and SYDVKM. CDR3 length equals 15 residues. Germline trimming cut 4 bases from V and 2 bases from J; bases unmatched to any gene: 5. The DNA for the CDR3 is TGTGCCAGCAGTTCCGGGACTAGTCCCACAGATACGCAGTATTTT. This encodes CASSSGTSPTDTQYF.

This clonotype was observed many times. The chain joins TRBV7-2 to TRBJ2-2, with D maybe TRBD1 (6 bases). V was cut by 1 base and J by 6 bases, with 6 bases left in between. This CDR3 is built from 13 residues. Per the germline V gene, CDR1 is SGHTA and CDR2 is FQGNSA. The CDR3 bases are TGTGCCAGCAGCTTAGACAGGGCCGGGGAGCTGTTTTTT. Translating gives CASSLDRAGELFF.

In DNA, the CDR3 is TGCGCCAGCCTTAACCCCATATTCCACAATGAGCAGTTCTTC. It is translated as CASLNPIFHNEQFF. This sequence joins TRBV10-1 and TRBJ2-1, with D unresolved. CDR3 size: 14 residues. V lost 8 bases and J 5 bases, leaving 16 bases between the germline ends. Germline-derived CDR1 and CDR2 are WNHNN and SYGVQD (reference sequence).

This clonotype was recorded many times. In DNA, the CDR3 is TGTGCCAGCAGCCCTACCGGGACGGCGGGACTAGCGGCCTCCTACAATGAGCAGTTCTTC. The encoded protein is CASSPTGTAGLAASYNEQFF. V and J are TRBV7-3 and TRBJ2-1, with TRBD2 matching over 11 bases. The CDR3 length is 20 residues. Per germline, CDR1 SGHTA and CDR2 FQGTGA. V shed 5 bases, J shed 0 bases, and the junction held 15 bases outside the gene matches.

This clonotype was detected only a few times. This CDR3 is CASSQSYRRVLGTDTQYF. The CDR3 nucleotides read TGCGCCAGCAGTCAATCGTACCGCCGGGTGCTAGGCACAGATACGCAGTATTTT. The chain combines TRBV23-1 with TRBJ2-3; D remains unclear. TRBV23-1 has ORF status, its function being uncertain. V was pared by 0 bases and J by 1 base, with 17 bases between. The CDR3 runs 18 residues.

This clonotype was picked up many times. The genes are TRBV6-5 and TRBJ2-5; 8 bases line up with TRBD2. Germline CDR1 and CDR2: MNHEY and SVGAGI. The V segment lost 3 bases and the J segment 5 bases; nucleotides outside the gene matches: 5. The CDR3 has 14 amino acids. Here the CDR3 DNA reads TGTGCCAGCAGTTATTTCGGGAGGGCCGAGACCCAGTACTTC. Encoded protein: CASSYFGRAETQYF.

On this clonotype itself: This may arise from a read error, as a much more abundant clone is one base away. The chain recombines TRBV27 with TRBJ2-1; D may be TRBD2 (5 bases). From germline, CDR1 is MNHEY and CDR2 SMNVEV (reference sequence). This CDR3 has 16 amino acids. Trimming stripped 5 bases from V and 6 bases from J, with 20 bases between. CDR3 region: CASSTLSERASNEQFF. The CDR3 DNA reads as TGTGCCAGCAGTACCCTCAGCGAGAGGGCCTCCAATGAGCAGTTCTTC.

This clonotype came up a few times. The chain employs TRBV15 and TRBJ2-5; a possible D gene is TRBD1 (5 bases). This CDR3 is 14 amino acids long. Germline V gene data show CDR1 as LNHNV and CDR2 as YYDKDF (reference sequence). V was pared by 2 bases and J by 4 bases, with 11 bases between. The CDR3 region has the DNA TGTGCCACCAGCAGACAAGGGGCCGGAGAGACCCAGTACTTC. As protein: CATSRQGAGETQYF. Full variable domain (rest looked up from reference TRBV15 and TRBJ2-5): DAMVIQNPRYQVTQFGKPVTLSCSQTLNHNVMYWYQQKSSQAPKLLFHYYDKDFNNEADTPDNFQSRRPNTSFCFLDIRSPGLGDTAMYLCATSRQGAGETQYFGPGTRLLVL.

This clonotype appeared a few times. The V and J genes are TRBV6-6 and TRBJ1-3; D not certain. Germline CDR1 reads MNHNY; CDR2 reads SVGAGI (reference sequence). V shed 0 bases and J shed 1 base, with 4 bases lying between them. The length of the CDR3 is 14 residues. The CDR3 bases are TGTGCCAGCAGTTACTCATCGTCTGGAAACACCATATATTTT. As protein: CASSYSSSGNTIYF.

The chain joins TRBV6-1 to TRBJ2-2; unclear D gene. The germline V gene has CDR1 MNHNS and CDR2 SASEGT. Trimming took 4 bases from V and 4 from J, leaving 13 bases between them. The CDR3 extends over 15 amino acids. This chain's CDR3 is CASSARTVGTGELFF. CDR3 in DNA: TGTGCCAGCAGTGCTCGAACGGTGGGCACCGGGGAGCTGTTTTTT.